This T cell receptor beta chain was captured by sequencing in a study of cytomegalovirus exposure and HLA in healthy donors (dated by TCRdb to the late 2010s). Concerning the study at large: According to an earlier analysis of a few hundred of the donors, about 190 million T cells yielded over 90 million unique TCR beta sequences and approximately 300 Gb of sequence data. An early release that covered roughly 600 HLA-typed donors contained about 300 gigabases of sequencing data and around 85 million unique TCR sequences. Among the 398 genotyped donors, around 81% belonged to the genetic ancestry cluster associated with self-reported Caucasian donors. The study was designed to test whether signatures of past pathogen exposure could be identified by cataloging public T cell receptors. The T cell repertoires of 700 or so subjects were profiled by immunosequencing and related to cytomegalovirus serostatus. Besides the first cohort of about 730 subjects, a separate validation cohort made up of over a hundred different subjects was used. To predict cytomegalovirus infection status, the study brought together high-throughput TCR immunosequencing, statistical association of individual TCRs with disease status, and machine learning. In a later analysis, previously published TCR beta repertoires from some 640 donors were re-analyzed and high-resolution HLA genotyping was added so that TCR occurrence patterns could be studied. In the later analysis, no new phenotypic data were used to find candidate immune exposures; instead, reliance was placed on TCR beta sequences and their occurrence across donors. An earlier analysis of several hundred of the donors applied high-throughput TCR beta sequencing to assess whether each TCR beta V gene segment acted as functional or pseudogenic. Donor age, sex, ethnicity and CMV serostatus were collected together with the repertoire data. In a later genetic analysis, genome-wide SNP genotypes for 398 of the 666 donors were used, and that subset was treated as a discovery cohort. All discovery cohort repertoires had been generated on a single sequencing platform. HLA typing covered class I and class II loci at four-digit resolution. The number of typed donors differed by locus: about 620-630 for A, B, C, DRB1 and DQB1; 500 to 550 for DQA1; fewer than 610 for DPA1; and about 470 for DPB1. Four to six DR-DQ haplotypes were handled as single units for association and clustering, since linkage in the cohort was strong. On average, about 240,000 unique TCR beta nucleotide sequences were sequenced per donor among 398 genotyped donors of the cohort, with 15% to 20% of those sequences being non-productive.

The cohort was made up of around 720 healthy bone marrow donors. Cohort members were all nominally healthy when sampled, although unrecorded immune exposures were likely present. The donor was CMV seronegative and was included in the group of several hundred seronegative cohort members. Every donor gave a peripheral blood sample, and the peripheral blood mononuclear cells from that sample were used for TCR beta sequencing. The Qiagen DNeasy Blood Extraction Kit was used to extract genomic DNA from the blood cell samples. Results and caveats for the whole study, not just this receptor: Most CMV-associated TCR beta chains appeared to be HLA-restricted in a later analysis, and the HLA associations seemed to be driven largely by CMV exposure. While some public TCRs were present in many individuals, most TCR sequences turned up only very rarely across donors. Correlated functional status among segregating V segments might be attributable to linkage disequilibrium, but an unknown experimental factor could not be ruled out. In an earlier analysis of some 550 of the donors, most TCR beta V segments were observed in productive rearrangements about 87% or about 30% of the time, broadly matching IMGT annotations. Because some donors lacked HLA typing at each locus, the association tests relied only on the typed subset. In a later analysis, the rate of TCR association differed among HLA loci, with DRB1 alleles having the most associated TCRs and HLA-C alleles having the fewest. V-gene and J-gene trimming of TCR beta chains was associated with a missense DCLRE1C variant in a later genetic analysis, and the association was replicated in an independent cohort. In a later genetic analysis, fewer N-insertions in productive TCRs were reported among donors in an Asian-associated ancestry cluster than the roughly 640-donor mean. A later analysis reported that several top co-occurrence clusters appeared linked to parvovirus B19, influenza, CMV and Epstein-Barr virus. This cohort had only TCR beta chains sequenced, and the lack of alpha or paired-chain data limited which features could be detected. In vitro tests confirmed that a few of the cytomegalovirus-associated TCR beta chains recognize cytomegalovirus antigens. The classifier was reported to diagnose cytomegalovirus status with high specificity and sensitivity in both the original cohort and the validation cohort. A cluster of highly shared sequence variants was judged likely to be a technical artifact of the sequencing pipeline. A total of fewer than 200 TCR beta chains were listed by the study as associated with cytomegalovirus. According to the authors, the approach could potentially be generalized to other disease states and immunological phenotypes. Immune exposure information for the cohort was limited to CMV serostatus. At a false discovery rate of 0.05, a later analysis linked fewer than 20,000 TCR beta sequences to specific HLA alleles. The 87-base-pair reads could not distinguish some IMGT-functional V segments, including TRBV6-2 and TRBV6-3, so those segments were excluded. A further reported finding was that TCR beta sequences accurately predicted the HLA-A and HLA-B alleles for most subjects in the first cohort. Sequencing depth was assumed to be roughly uniform across donors in the presence/absence analyses, though that assumption may not hold. When HLA alleles, especially DR and DQ, strongly co-occurred, TCR associations were difficult to assign to individual alleles. The earlier analysis of 587 of the donors excluded 15 to 20 rarely observed V segments, including chromosome 9 orphons, because counts were too low. In a later analysis, HLA-associated TCR beta chains were found to be more clonally expanded and to have lower generation probabilities than equally common non-associated chains.

The germline V gene provides CDR1 ENHRY and CDR2 SYGVKD. V is reduced by 6 bases and J by 0 bases, leaving a spacing of 17 bases between them. The CDR3, cysteine through phenylalanine, is 16 amino acids long. The sequence is cut down to CDR3 DNA, 48 bases in frame from base 1. Points on this clone: Its antigen is still unknown. Qualities for individual bases were not recorded, and no much larger clone is one base off.

Library preparation used the immunoSEQ multiplex PCR assay. For the multiplex PCR, a mixture combining 60 forward primers for TCR Vbeta segments and 13 reverse primers for TCR Jbeta segments was used. The CDR3 region of rearranged TCR beta genes was amplified from genomic DNA by a multiplex PCR assay. On the Illumina HiSeq System, the amplified TCR beta libraries were sequenced as 87-base-pair reads. Per the authors' processing: A later analysis counted approximately 74 million unique TCR beta chains across the roughly 700 repertoires, and some 12 million of these chains were shared by at least two donors. Raw reads were error-corrected and collapsed into unique sequences by a nearest-neighbor algorithm in which closely related sequences were merged to remove PCR and sequencing errors. To assign V, D and J gene segments, CDR3 sequences were aligned to IMGT reference sequences. For a sequence to be retained, a match of at least six nucleotides was required to both a V gene segment and a J gene segment. A rearrangement was called productive if the CDR3 had no stop codons and remained in frame with V and J, and every other rearrangement was called non-productive. CDR3 was defined according to IMGT convention as the region running from the second conserved V-encoded cysteine to the conserved J-encoded phenylalanine. The earlier analysis of 500 to 650 of the donors excluded any sequence lacking an unambiguous match to a single V gene segment. An earlier analysis of some 610 of the donors called V segments functional above 56.7% productive rearrangements and segregating when the between-donor standard deviation exceeded 5%. A statistical classification framework was built to diagnose cytomegalovirus status from the catalog of TCR beta chain sequences. V and J gene assignment, in a later analysis, came from comparing TCR nucleotide sequences with IMGT/GENE-DB human TR gene sequences. In a later analysis, CDR3 sequences and most-parsimonious VDJ recombination scenarios were assigned using the TCRdist pipeline. A later analysis defined each TCR beta chain by its CDR3 amino acid sequence plus V-gene family, and excluded reads lacking a unique V-gene family. As a way to deal with suspected cross-contamination and a sequencing artifact, a later analysis dropped 450 to 600 nucleotide sequences that were highly shared and had low generation probability. A later analysis calculated a clonal expansion index for each public chain from normalized within-repertoire ranks of inferred template counts. Generation probabilities in a later analysis came from a VDJ recombination model fitted to out-of-frame rearrangements, and those results were checked against IGoR. In a later analysis, hypergeometric tests were used to score TCR-TCR, TCR-HLA and TCR-CMV co-occurrence, with a repertoire-size bias correction applied to TCR pairs. A later analysis estimated false discovery rates by permuting HLA or CMV assignments 20 times. A later analysis grouped co-occurring TCRs with DBSCAN, adding TCRdist sequence similarity when clustering within HLA-allele-positive subsets. For co-occurrence clustering, repertoires with fewer than 30,000 or more than 120,000 public chains were excluded, along with 4 to 6 repertoires with anomalous nucleotide sharing. This immuneACCESS table, as held by TCRdb, lists in-frame sequences with V and J called but not all clones. Of the missing ones, under half trace to an unresolved V gene in checked studies; the others have no known cause. V and J calls and clone size are as listed in that table; D and trimming were resolved from the DNA. Present in this sample are approximately 210,000 clones, about 80% of which were seen just once. Jointly, the top ten make up 0.85% to 1.4% of the sample.

The rearrangement combines TRBV10-3 with TRBJ1-2, and TRBD1 may be the D gene, going by 6 matching bases. Specimen: PBMCs. The TCR comes from a woman aged 40 to 50 in good health and CMV-seronegative. In nucleotides, the sequence is TGTGCCATCAGCCCGGGACAACACACGTCTAACTATGGCTACACCTTC. The encoded protein is CAISPGQHTSNYGYTF.